The 30 T cell receptor beta chains below all came from one sample that was sequenced in a study of spatial heterogeneity in lung cancer. Indicated time point: blood at routine non-recurrence follow-up after resection. Tumor, nontumor lung or frozen PBMC supplied whole RNA that was sequenced unsorted. TCRdb re-analysed the 5' RACE reads in MiXCR, keeping a single row per CDR3 protein. In the table there are around 110,000 distinct CDR3 sequences, 10% to 15% of which are singletons. Here the sequenced sample was PBMCs, taken at follow-up. The receptors were sampled from a male donor with early-stage non-small cell lung cancer.

This clonotype was seen at least ten times. J is TRBJ1-1 and V is TRBV4-3; no definite D call. Between the trimmed V and J ends, which lost 0 bases and 3 bases, there was a span of 5 bases. Germline CDR1 and CDR2: LGHNA and YSLEER. CDR3 size: 13 residues. CDR3 bases: TGCGCCAGCAGCCAAGAGGAGGACACTGAAGCTTTCTTT. Translated, it gives CASSQEEDTEAFF.

This clonotype was seen only a few times. The chain couples TRBV5-6 to TRBJ1-5; TRBD1 might be the D (6 bases). The CDR3 sequence is 15 residues long. Deletions cut 4 bases from V and 7 bases from J, with 18 bases between. CDR1 is SGHDT and CDR2 is YYEEEE in the germline V gene. The CDR3 DNA reads as TGTGCCAGCAGCCTCAGGGGAATACGGGAACAGCCCCAGCATTTT. Protein: CASSLRGIREQPQHF.

The V gene is TRBV5-4, the J gene TRBJ1-1; D uncertain. This CDR3 contains 13 residues. Germline V gene sequence: CDR1 SGHNT, CDR2 YYREEE (reference sequence). V was shortened by 0 bases and J by 1 base, with 4 bases between the two germline ends. This CDR3 reads CASSLVRNTEAFF. The CDR3 DNA reads TGTGCCAGCAGCTTGGTTAGGAACACTGAAGCTTTCTTT.

This clonotype occurred many times. The chain combines TRBV10-3 with TRBJ2-3; 7 nucleotides agree with TRBD2. The V segment lost 3 bases and the J segment 5 bases; nucleotides outside the gene matches: 8. This CDR3 is 15 amino acids long. Germline V lookup: CDR1 ENHRY, CDR2 SYGVKD. The CDR3 protein is CAISDLRLAVDTQYF. As DNA, the CDR3 is TGTGCCATCAGTGACCTGCGGCTAGCGGTAGATACGCAGTATTTT.

V is TRBV11-3 and J is TRBJ2-5; D unresolved. The CDR3 is 15 amino acids. The germline CDR1 and CDR2 sequences are SGHNT and YENEEA. V lost 1 base to trimming and J lost 0 bases, with 9 bases between them. CDR3 loop: CASSLGFEDQETQYF. As DNA, the CDR3 is TGTGCCAGCAGCTTAGGATTTGAGGACCAAGAGACCCAGTACTTC.

This chain connects TRBV19 to TRBJ2-7, with 7 bases aligning to TRBD1. The CDR3 runs to 14 residues. Germline values: CDR1 LNHDA, CDR2 SQIVND (reference sequence). V lost 3 bases and J lost 1; bases outside the gene matches: 3. The CDR3 here is CASSIWGQSYEQYF. The DNA for the CDR3 is TGTGCCAGTAGTATCTGGGGACAGTCCTACGAGCAGTACTTC.

This clonotype was detected many times. Germline is not matched at one junction end, which may reflect a read error. The chain uses TRBV12-3 or TRBV12-4 and TRBJ1-6; D is perhaps TRBD1 (6 bases). The CDR3 extends over 14 amino acids. CDR3 sequence reads: CASSLDRPSSPLHF. In DNA form, the CDR3 reads TGTGCCAGCAGCTTAGACAGGCCGAGTTCACCCCTCCACTTT.

This clonotype was detected many times. The chain links TRBV4-1 to TRBJ2-7; D is possibly TRBD2 (5 bases). Looked up from germline, CDR1 is MGHRA and CDR2 is YSYEKL. V shed 3 bases and J shed 6 bases, with 15 bases lying between them. This CDR3 comprises 14 residues. The CDR3 loop is CASSHPASLPEQYF. DNA for the CDR3: TGCGCCAGCAGCCACCCGGCTAGCCTACCCGAGCAGTACTTC.

The V call is TRBV7-3, the J call TRBJ1-1, with D perhaps TRBD1 (6 bases). V lost 4 bases to trimming and J lost 1 base, with 13 bases between them. This CDR3 is built from 15 residues. Germline V gene data show CDR1 as SGHTA and CDR2 as FQGTGA. CDR3 sequence reads: CASSWGPTGNTEAFF. In DNA, the CDR3 is TGTGCCAGCAGCTGGGGGCCGACAGGGAACACTGAAGCTTTCTTT.

The chain carries TRBV20-1 and TRBJ2-1, with 8 bases matching TRBD2. The CDR3 length is 13 residues. The germline V gene has CDR1 DFQATT and CDR2 SNEGSKA (reference sequence). V lost 5 bases to trimming and J lost 1 base; unmatched junction nucleotides: 1. CDR3 sequence (DNA): TGCAGTGCTTTAGCGGGGTCCTACAATGAGCAGTTCTTC. Translation gives CSALAGSYNEQFF.

The sample holds a few counts of this clonotype. The rearrangement links TRBV7-9 to TRBJ1-1, with TRBD1 matching over 7 bases. From germline, CDR1 is SEHNR and CDR2 FQNEAQ (reference sequence). V was clipped by 4 bases and J by 1 base; unmatched bases: 3. The CDR3 totals 14 residues. Here the CDR3 reads CASSSGQENTEAFF. DNA of the CDR3: TGTGCCAGCAGCTCCGGACAGGAGAACACTGAAGCTTTCTTT.

The rearrangement uses TRBV3-1 and TRBJ2-7; TRBD1 agrees at 8 bases. The CDR3 is made up of 15 amino acids. The ends lost 3 bases at V and 7 bases at J; junction bases unmatched: 11. Per the germline V gene, CDR1 is LGHDT and CDR2 is YNNKEL (reference sequence). This CDR3 is CASSHRTGRVSEQYF. CDR3 nucleotides: TGTGCCAGCAGCCACCGGACAGGGAGAGTCTCTGAGCAGTACTTC.

This clonotype was observed many times. This rearrangement joins TRBV5-1 to TRBJ2-2; no definite D call. Germline CDR1 reads SGHRS; CDR2 reads YFSETQ. This CDR3 is built from 12 residues. Trimming removed 3 bases at V and 3 bases at J, with 3 bases between. The CDR3 sequence is CASSSDTGELFF. In DNA, the CDR3 is TGCGCCAGCAGCTCCGACACCGGGGAGCTGTTTTTT.

There are a few counts of this clonotype. CDR3 DNA: TGCGCCAGCAGCCGTGGGTGGAAGCCCCAGCGTAATGAAAAACTGTTTTTT. Translated, it gives CASSRGWKPQRNEKLFF. This sequence joins TRBV5-1 and TRBJ1-4, with D hard to call. CDR1 is SGHRS and CDR2 is YFSETQ in the germline V gene. The germline V and J ends were trimmed by 4 bases and 4 bases, with 20 bases remaining between them. The CDR3 sequence is 17 residues long.

The chain employs TRBV18 and TRBJ2-7; tentative D call: TRBD1 (6 bases). The CDR3 is made up of 13 amino acids. V lost 1 base and J lost 4, with 8 bases in between. Germline V gene lookup returns CDR1 KGHSH and CDR2 LQKENI. The CDR3 sequence is CASSPRRGYEQYF. The CDR3, as DNA: TGTGCCAGCTCACCACGCAGGGGTTACGAGCAGTACTTC.

There are many counts of this clonotype. CDR3 in amino acids: CASSPSPPGTGYEQYF. The DNA for the CDR3 is TGTGCCAGCAGCCCAAGCCCACCAGGGACAGGCTACGAGCAGTACTTC. This chain connects TRBV9 to TRBJ2-7; 8 bases fit TRBD1. The CDR3 is 16 residues long. The V gene's germline CDR1 is SGDLS and CDR2 YYNGEE. V was pared by 4 bases and J by 3 bases, with 12 bases of the junction left unmatched.

The sample holds a few counts of this clonotype. The chain couples TRBV28 to TRBJ1-3; D not certain. The CDR3 spans 15 residues. V gave up 6 bases and J gave up 0 bases, with 12 bases separating them. Germline V gives CDR1 MDHEN, CDR2 SYDVKM. CDR3 amino acids: CASSPVRSSGNTIYF. The CDR3 nucleotides read TGTGCCAGCAGCCCCGTAAGGAGCTCTGGAAACACCATATATTTT.

The chain is built from TRBV24-1 and TRBJ2-3, with D possibly being TRBD1 (5 bases). Germline CDR1 and CDR2: KGHDR and SFDVKD. V was clipped by 4 bases and J by 5 bases, with 15 bases between them. The CDR3 spans 15 residues. CDR3 protein: CATSEPRALGDTQYF. DNA of the CDR3: TGTGCCACCAGTGAACCCAGGGCCTTGGGAGATACGCAGTATTTT.

V is TRBV6-1 and J is TRBJ1-5, with a weak D call TRBD1 (5 bases). The V gene's germline CDR1 is MNHNS and CDR2 SASEGT. This CDR3 region has 14 residues. Trimming shortened V by 7 bases and J by 2 bases, and 12 bases separated the two germline ends. The CDR3 DNA follows: TGTGCCAGCACCGCAGGGAAAGGCAATCAGCCCCAGCATTTT. Translated: CASTAGKGNQPQHF.

In its sample, this clonotype is medium-sized (0.01 to 0.1%). This chain connects TRBV5-1 to TRBJ2-5; 9 bases match TRBD2. The CDR3 sequence is 16 residues long. Germline lookup yields CDR1 SGHRS and CDR2 YFSETQ. The V gene end was trimmed by 1 base and the J gene end by 4 bases; junction bases not matched to a gene: 8. The CDR3, as DNA: TGCGCCAGCAGCTTGATTGTTAGCGGGGGCGGAGAGACCCAGTACTTC. Protein sequence: CASSLIVSGGGETQYF.

The V and J genes are TRBV2 and TRBJ2-5, with a tentative D call TRBD2 (5 bases). This CDR3 is 13 amino acids long. Trimming removed 8 bases from V and 5 bases from J, with 15 bases in between. CDR1 is SNHLY, CDR2 FYNNEI, per germline. CDR3 protein: CASGKLESETQYF. CDR3 nucleotide sequence: TGTGCCAGCGGAAAACTAGAATCCGAGACCCAGTACTTC.

This chain connects TRBV5-1 to TRBJ2-4; D not resolved. This CDR3 is 15 amino acids long. Trimming left V 4 bases short and J 8 bases short, with 19 bases between. CDR1 and CDR2 (germline): SGHRS, YFSETQ. The DNA for the CDR3 is TGCGCCAGCAGCGCCGCCGGGCCCTCCGTAGACATTCAGTACTTC. Protein sequence: CASSAAGPSVDIQYF. The entire variable domain, with the rest obtained from reference TRBV5-1 and TRBJ2-4, is as follows: KAGVTQTPRYLIKTRGQQVTLSCSPISGHRSVSWYQQTPGQGLQFLFEYFSETQRNKGNFPGRFSGRQFSNSRSEMNVSTLELGDSALYLCASSAAGPSVDIQYFGAGTRLSVL.

This clonotype was found many times. The V and J genes are TRBV29-1 and TRBJ1-2, with D perhaps TRBD1 (5 bases). The germline gives CDR1 SQVTM, CDR2 ANQGSEA. V lost 7 bases and J lost 4, with 25 bases in between. The CDR3 spans 16 residues. For the CDR3, the DNA is TGCAGCGGGCAGGGAGAGGGGATAACCTATGGCTATGGCTACACCTTC. It specifies CSGQGEGITYGYGYTF.

V usage is TRBV27 and J usage is TRBJ1-6, with D hard to call. V gave up 4 bases and J gave up 8 bases, with 9 bases separating them. There are 13 residues in the CDR3. The germline CDR1 and CDR2 sequences are MNHEY and SMNVEV (reference sequence). CDR3 residues: CASSSWRYSPLHF. Written as DNA, the CDR3 is TGTGCCAGCAGTTCGTGGCGGTATTCACCCCTCCACTTT.

This clonotype was seen repeatedly, ten times or more. V is TRBV20-1 and J is TRBJ2-4; D not certain. The CDR3 sequence is 12 residues long. Per germline, CDR1 DFQATT and CDR2 SNEGSKA (reference sequence). V lost 1 base, J lost 0 bases, and 1 base lay in between. Here the CDR3 reads CSARAAKNIQYF. CDR3 nucleotides: TGCAGTGCTAGAGCAGCCAAAAACATTCAGTACTTC.

This clonotype was seen a few times. The gene calls are TRBV7-9 and TRBJ1-1; tentative D call: TRBD1 (6 bases). The CDR3 totals 16 residues. CDR1 is SEHNR, CDR2 FQNEAQ, per germline (reference sequence). V was trimmed by 0 bases and J by 1 base, leaving 12 bases between them. CDR3 region: CASSLALGRGNTEAFF. For the CDR3, the DNA is TGTGCCAGCAGCTTAGCCCTAGGCAGGGGGAACACTGAAGCTTTCTTT.

This clonotype occurred many times. The gene calls are TRBV5-6 and TRBJ2-3; D is ambiguous. Trimming shortened V by 0 bases and J by 8 bases, and 10 bases separated the two germline ends. The CDR3 extends over 13 amino acids. Germline V CDR1 and CDR2: SGHDT, YYEEEE. The CDR3 loop is CASSLGLLGTQYF. DNA of the CDR3: TGTGCCAGCAGCTTGGGCTTGTTGGGTACGCAGTATTTT.

This clonotype has a handful of counts. J is TRBJ2-1 and V is TRBV4-1; tentatively, D is TRBD1 or TRBD2 (5 bases each). CDR3 length: 15 amino acids. The V gene lost 1 base and the J gene lost 3 bases, with 10 bases spanning the gap. The V gene's germline CDR1 is MGHRA and CDR2 YSYEKL. CDR3 loop: CASSQVGGNYNEQFF. CDR3 DNA sequence: TGCGCCAGCAGCCAAGTTGGGGGAAACTACAATGAGCAGTTCTTC.

This clonotype was observed a few times. The chain recombines TRBV20-1 with TRBJ1-5; a weak D match, TRBD1 (5 bases). Germline lookup yields CDR1 DFQATT and CDR2 SNEGSKA (reference sequence). This CDR3 is 15 amino acids long. The germline V and J ends were trimmed by 3 bases and 1 base, with 13 bases remaining between them. CDR3 bases: TGCAGTGCTAGTGAACACGGGACGAGCAATCAGCCCCAGCATTTT. This encodes CSASEHGTSNQPQHF.

In its sample, this clonotype was seen a few times. The chain is built from TRBV20-1 and TRBJ1-1; D is undetermined. The CDR3 runs 14 residues. Germline V lookup: CDR1 DFQATT, CDR2 SNEGSKA (reference sequence). Trimming cost V 3 bases and J 4 bases, with 15 bases left between them. This chain's CDR3 is CSARRLSISTEAFF. The CDR3 DNA sequence: TGCAGTGCTAGGCGTCTCAGTATATCCACTGAAGCTTTCTTT.